One and the same sample provided the 14 T cell receptor beta chains below, sequenced in a study of T cells after yellow fever vaccination. TCRdb re-called the 5' RACE reads through MiXCR, storing one row per CDR3 protein. In the table there are tens of thousands of distinct CDR3 sequences, 10% to 15% of which are singletons. Sequenced here: CD8+ T cells not binding an NS4B(214-222) dextramer, sorted from PBMCs, sampled less than 25 days after the first yellow fever vaccination. The receptors stem from a man between 18 and 35 years old who received the YFV17D yellow fever vaccine.

This rearrangement joins TRBV9 to TRBJ2-7, with 8 positions matching TRBD2. V gave up 2 bases and J gave up 2 bases; unmatched junction bases: 3. Looked up from germline, CDR1 is SGDLS and CDR2 is YYNGEE. The CDR3 has 14 amino acids. The CDR3 region has the DNA TGTGCCAGCAGCGTTAGCGGGGCCACCTACGAGCAGTACTTC. Its protein is CASSVSGATYEQYF.

The chain links TRBV7-8 to TRBJ2-4, with 9 bases aligning to TRBD2. The CDR3 contains 15 residues. Germline V gene lookup returns CDR1 SGHVS and CDR2 FQNEAQ. V was pared by 2 bases and J by 4 bases, with 3 bases of the junction left unmatched. CDR3 region: CASSLLSGGKNIQYF. CDR3 in DNA: TGTGCCAGCAGCTTACTTAGCGGGGGTAAAAACATTCAGTACTTC.

The V and J genes are TRBV7-8 and TRBJ2-2, with unresolved D. The CDR3 extends over 14 amino acids. Per the germline V gene, CDR1 is SGHVS and CDR2 is FQNEAQ. V lost 5 bases to trimming and J lost 2 bases, with 9 bases between them. CDR3 sequence (DNA): TGTGCCAGCAGCATTACAGAAAACACCGGGGAGCTGTTTTTT. This encodes CASSITENTGELFF.

This clonotype has only a few counts. The genes are TRBV4-1 and TRBJ2-7; a possible D gene is TRBD1 (6 bases). Germline assignment: CDR1 MGHRA and CDR2 YSYEKL. The CDR3 runs to 15 residues. V lost 2 bases to trimming and J lost 2 bases, with 13 bases between them. The CDR3 nucleotides read TGCGCCAGCAGCCAAAGTTCTTACAGGGCCTACGAGCAGTACTTC. It encodes CASSQSSYRAYEQYF.

Only a few counts were recorded for this clonotype. The gene calls are TRBV5-4 and TRBJ2-1, with D perhaps TRBD1 or TRBD2 (6 bases each). The CDR3 contains 12 residues. Germline V gene sequence: CDR1 SGHNT, CDR2 YYREEE (reference sequence). The V end lost 2 bases, the J end lost 8 bases, and 8 bases lay between the germline ends. CDR3 region: CASSLGGHEQFF. In DNA, the CDR3 is TGTGCCAGCAGCTTAGGGGGGCATGAGCAGTTCTTC.

This clonotype was detected only a few times. This chain joins TRBV19 and TRBJ1-1; 7 bases match TRBD1. The CDR3 contains 15 residues. Unmatched junction bases numbered 9, after V lost 7 bases and J lost 1 base. CDR1 LNHDA and CDR2 SQIVND come from the germline V gene (reference sequence). CDR3 coding DNA: TGTGCCAGTACCCTTTGGACAGGAAGGAACACTGAAGCTTTCTTT. Its protein product is CASTLWTGRNTEAFF.

The sample holds a few counts of this clonotype. The V and J genes are TRBV30 and TRBJ2-3, with TRBD2 as a possible D gene (5 bases). With 1 base removed from V and 4 bases from J, the gap between germline ends came to 9 bases. The CDR3 runs 13 residues. Germline lookup yields CDR1 GTSNPN and CDR2 SVGIG (reference sequence). The CDR3 loop is CAWSGLAPDTQYF. The DNA of the CDR3 is TGTGCCTGGAGTGGGCTAGCCCCAGATACGCAGTATTTT. The full variable domain, completed using reference TRBV30 and TRBJ2-3, is SQTIHQWPATLVQPVGSPLSLECTVEGTSNPNLYWYRQAAGRGLQLLFYSVGIGQISSEVPQNLSASRPQDRQFILSSKKLLLSDSGFYLCAWSGLAPDTQYFGPGTRLTVL.

This clonotype was seen a single time. The rearrangement uses TRBV2 and TRBJ2-1; D not resolved. The V and J ends lost 0 bases and 0 bases respectively, with 15 bases between them. This CDR3 spans 18 amino acids. Germline V gene sequence: CDR1 SNHLY, CDR2 FYNNEI. The CDR3 here is CASSEALAFLGSYNEQFF. The DNA of the CDR3 is TGTGCCAGCAGTGAAGCGCTGGCTTTCCTTGGCTCCTACAATGAGCAGTTCTTC. Based on the CDR3 plus reference TRBV2 and TRBJ2-1, the full variable domain is EPEVTQTPSHQVTQMGQEVILRCVPISNHLYFYWYRQILGQKVEFLVSFYNNEISEKSEIFDDQFSVERPDGSNFTLKIRSTKLEDSAMYFCASSEALAFLGSYNEQFFGPGTRLTVL.

This clonotype has at least ten counts. Written as DNA, the CDR3 is TGCAGCGTTGAAACCAGCATTACGGTCCCAGATACGCAGTATTTT. It codes for CSVETSITVPDTQYF. V and J are TRBV29-1 and TRBJ2-3; D is ambiguous. The germline CDR1 and CDR2 sequences are SQVTM and ANQGSEA. This CDR3 is 15 amino acids long. V dropped 2 bases and J dropped 4 bases, with 16 bases sitting between them.

This clonotype has a handful of counts. The chain employs TRBV28 and TRBJ1-1; D is undetermined. V was cut by 5 bases and J by 1 base, with 14 bases left in between. CDR1 MDHEN and CDR2 SYDVKM come from the germline V gene. The CDR3 has 15 residues. The CDR3 DNA reads as TGTGCCAGCAGTGAGACGTTATCGGGGAACACTGAAGCTTTCTTT. It yields the protein CASSETLSGNTEAFF.

The V gene is TRBV6-1, the J gene TRBJ1-1; TRBD1 might be the D (6 bases). Germline values: CDR1 MNHNS, CDR2 SASEGT. The CDR3 runs 14 residues. V was cut by 6 bases and J by 1 base, with 12 bases left in between. DNA for the CDR3: TGTGCCAGCAGACCCGGACAGTCGAACACTGAAGCTTTCTTT. Translation: CASRPGQSNTEAFF.

This clonotype was counted a few times. The CDR3 sequence: CASSQGGGTRSYNEQFF. The CDR3 DNA sequence: TGTGCCAGCAGCCAAGGAGGGGGGACTCGGTCCTACAATGAGCAGTTCTTC. This chain joins TRBV14 and TRBJ2-1; D may match TRBD1 or TRBD2 (6 bases each). The CDR3 totals 17 residues. Trimming shortened V by 1 base and J by 1 base, and 14 bases separated the two germline ends. Per the germline V gene, CDR1 is SGHDN and CDR2 is FVKESK.

The chain couples TRBV21-1 to TRBJ1-2. TRBV21-1 is marked as a pseudogene. The CDR3 runs 15 residues. This CDR3 reads CASSKGSGGLYGYTF. The CDR3 DNA sequence: TGTGCCAGCAGCAAAGGTTCTGGGGGACTCTATGGCTACACCTTC.

This clonotype came up a few times. The chain carries TRBV7-3 and TRBJ2-1, with 9 bases identical to TRBD1. Germline loops: CDR1 SGHTA, CDR2 FQGTGA. The CDR3 sequence is 15 residues long. Trimming cost V 2 bases and J 8 bases; bases outside gene matches: 7. The CDR3 region has the DNA TGTGCCAGCAGCTTATCCGGGACAGGGTACGATGAGCAGTTCTTC. This translates into CASSLSGTGYDEQFF.